These T cell receptor beta chains were read from a single sample in a study of T cell responses to AZD1222 COVID-19 vaccine. Some clones are missing from TCRdb's copy, which holds only in-frame ones; the method was immunoSEQ multiplex PCR. The table has under 150,000 clones, just over 90% seen once. The sequencing used peripheral blood, collected 28 days after the second AZD1222 dose. All receptors derive from an adult who received the AZD1222 COVID-19 vaccine. Each CDR3 is given without its conserved first and last residue.

V gene: TRBV14
CDR3 protein: ASFMTGNTIY

V gene: TRBV3-1/TRBV3-2
CDR3 protein: ASSLRGELVGELF

V gene: TRBV6-5
CDR3 protein: ASSYLRTGYNSPLH

V gene: TRBV7-8
CDR3 protein: ASSLVRGSGRRTEQY

V gene: TRBV28
CDR3 protein: ASISGRGQSPLH

V gene: TRBV3-1/TRBV3-2
CDR3 protein: ASTYGASGNTIY

V gene: TRBV5-1
CDR3 protein: ASSLEGPSSYEQY

V gene: TRBV18
CDR3 protein: ASSPGAPDSGNTIY

V gene: TRBV21-1
CDR3 protein: ASTQVIAVNTGELF

V gene: TRBV5-1
CDR3 protein: ASSLAMSGKNTEAF

V gene: TRBV7-9
CDR3 protein: ASSSGGPDGYT

V gene: TRBV7-6
CDR3 protein: ASSSNSNQPQH

V gene: TRBV6-5
CDR3 protein: ASRRTLSSYEQY

V gene: TRBV18
CDR3 protein: ASSRTTGAARDTEAF

V gene: TRBV10-3
CDR3 protein: AISAREGISNQPQH

V gene: TRBV7-2
CDR3 protein: ASSLLVNTEAF

V gene: TRBV5-1
CDR3 protein: ASSLTTGGHQPNYGYT

V gene: TRBV2
CDR3 protein: ASRKQGSSEKLF

V gene: TRBV7-8
CDR3 protein: ASSPGAGAYNEQF

V gene: TRBV19
CDR3 protein: ASSITVYSNQPQH

V gene: TRBV5-8
CDR3 protein: ASSHKLAGVNEQY

V gene: TRBV13
CDR3 protein: ASSLTTSGYEQY

V gene: TRBV6-1
CDR3 protein: ASSEPPGALYGYT

V gene: TRBV6-5
CDR3 protein: ASTTTSGDTQY

V gene: TRBV7-3
CDR3 protein: ASSLQRGGLSEQF

V gene: TRBV5-1
CDR3 protein: ASSGGTEETQY

V gene: TRBV18
CDR3 protein: ASSPGGAQGKNIQY

V gene: TRBV6-6
CDR3 protein: ASSYSRDRDGYT

V gene: TRBV5-5
CDR3 protein: ASSSLAGQDEKLF

V gene: TRBV4-1
CDR3 protein: ASSQFRSGRDGSYGYT

V gene: TRBV7-9
CDR3 protein: ASSLARTVQLF

V gene: TRBV7-2
CDR3 protein: ASSRSAPTGNNEQF

V gene: TRBV6-6
CDR3 protein: ASSPRQGSNQPQH

V gene: TRBV5-6
CDR3 protein: ASSLPSPRGQETQY

V gene: TRBV4-2
CDR3 protein: ASSQDTGRNTEAF

V gene: TRBV11-2
CDR3 protein: ASTPSLSPGDEQF

V gene: TRBV21-1
CDR3 protein: ASSPKGTVSNQPQH

V gene: TRBV29-1
CDR3 protein: SVETAHRGRTEAF

V gene: TRBV19
CDR3 protein: ASKEGGEQY

V gene: TRBV7-9
CDR3 protein: ASSPTHPEGRGYT

V gene: TRBV5-1
CDR3 protein: ASNQGAGNEKLF

V gene: TRBV7-9
CDR3 protein: ASSLGTSSSYNEQF